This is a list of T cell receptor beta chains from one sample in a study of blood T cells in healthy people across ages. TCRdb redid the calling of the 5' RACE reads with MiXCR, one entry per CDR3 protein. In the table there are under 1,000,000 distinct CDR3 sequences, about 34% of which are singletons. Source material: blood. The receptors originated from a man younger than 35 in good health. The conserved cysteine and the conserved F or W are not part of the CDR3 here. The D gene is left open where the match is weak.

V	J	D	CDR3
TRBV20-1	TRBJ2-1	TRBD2	SGPRLVGGFNNEQF
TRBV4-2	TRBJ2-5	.	ASSPYSGTQKETQY
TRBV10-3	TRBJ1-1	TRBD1	AISEQGDRDTEAF
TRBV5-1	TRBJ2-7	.	ASSLGGESHEQY
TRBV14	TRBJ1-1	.	ASSSWTDPGGNTEAF
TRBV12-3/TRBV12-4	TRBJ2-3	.	ASRIRGHTQY
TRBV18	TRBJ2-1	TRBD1	ASSPGTGDEQF
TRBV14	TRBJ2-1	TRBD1	ASSQVGLQGNNEQF
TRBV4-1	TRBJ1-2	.	ASSQGYRSEGYT
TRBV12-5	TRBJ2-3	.	ASGLESDTQY
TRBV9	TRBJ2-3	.	ASSVEPYTDTQY
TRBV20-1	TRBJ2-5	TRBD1	SASTGGGETQY
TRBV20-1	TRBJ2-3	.	SARLQWGAADTQY
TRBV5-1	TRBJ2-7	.	ASSLDAGSYEQY
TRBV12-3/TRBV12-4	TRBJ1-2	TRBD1	ASSPARTGSYYGYT
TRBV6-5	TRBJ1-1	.	ASSPRPGGTEAF
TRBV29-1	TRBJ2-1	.	SIPGDRVYNEQF
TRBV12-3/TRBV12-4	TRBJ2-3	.	ASRPDSSSTDTQY
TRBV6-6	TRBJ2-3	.	ASKFVKGTDTQY
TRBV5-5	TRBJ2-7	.	ASSLATLGEQY
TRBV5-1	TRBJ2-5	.	ASSWTDDQETQY
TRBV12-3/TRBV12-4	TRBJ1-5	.	ASTTERILGGNQPQH
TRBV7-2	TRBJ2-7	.	ASSLGGRLSSYEQY
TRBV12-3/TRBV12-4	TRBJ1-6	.	ASSLGRQNSPLH
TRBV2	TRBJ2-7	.	ASSGLSGSDKQY
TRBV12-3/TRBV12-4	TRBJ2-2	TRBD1	ASSTGVGELF
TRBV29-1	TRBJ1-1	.	SVEGGDMNTEAF
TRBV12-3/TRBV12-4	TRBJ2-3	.	ASSLPVSADTQY
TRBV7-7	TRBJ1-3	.	ASSVGGPGNTIY
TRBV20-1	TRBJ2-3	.	SAPTRDRYTDTQY
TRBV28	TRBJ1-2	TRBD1	ASSLGPGGYGYT
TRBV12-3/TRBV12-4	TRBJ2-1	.	ASSIHRGALGNEQF
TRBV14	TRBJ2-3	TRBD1	ASGNRGTDTQY
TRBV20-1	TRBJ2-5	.	SARVVDGTLNEQY
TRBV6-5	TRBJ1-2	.	ASSYRRGTEVYGYT
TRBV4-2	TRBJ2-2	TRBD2	ASSPKRGTSGGTNTGELF
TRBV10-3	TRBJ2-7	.	AISQPSDYYEQY
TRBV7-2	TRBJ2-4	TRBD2	ASSLAITSGEQY
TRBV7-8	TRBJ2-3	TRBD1	ASSLRRQGATDTQY